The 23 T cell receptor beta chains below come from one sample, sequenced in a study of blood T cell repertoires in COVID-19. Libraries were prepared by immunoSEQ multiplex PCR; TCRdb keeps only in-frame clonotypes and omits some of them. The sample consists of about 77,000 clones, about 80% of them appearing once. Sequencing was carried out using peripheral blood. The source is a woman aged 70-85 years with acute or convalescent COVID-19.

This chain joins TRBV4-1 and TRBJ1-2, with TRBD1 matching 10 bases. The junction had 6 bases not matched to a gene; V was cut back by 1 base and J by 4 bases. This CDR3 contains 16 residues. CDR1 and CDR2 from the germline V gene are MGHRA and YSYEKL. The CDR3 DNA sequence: TGCGCCAGCAGCCAAGGGGGACAGGGGATTGGCTATGGCTACACCTTC. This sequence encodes CASSQGGQGIGYGYTF.

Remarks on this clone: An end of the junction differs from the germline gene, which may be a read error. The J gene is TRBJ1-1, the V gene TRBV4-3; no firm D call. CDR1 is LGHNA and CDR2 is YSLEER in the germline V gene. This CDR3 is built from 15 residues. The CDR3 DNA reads TGCGCCAGCAGCCAAGATCTTTGGAGCCCCCCGACGGTAGGATTT. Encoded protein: CASSQDLWSPPTVGF.

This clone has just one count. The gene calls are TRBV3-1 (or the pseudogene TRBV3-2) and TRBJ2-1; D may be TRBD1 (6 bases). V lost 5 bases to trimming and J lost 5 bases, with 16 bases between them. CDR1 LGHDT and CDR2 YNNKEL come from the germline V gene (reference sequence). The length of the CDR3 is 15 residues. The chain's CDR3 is CASSGNDRYDNEQFF. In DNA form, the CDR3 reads TGTGCCAGCAGCGGCAATGACAGGTATGACAATGAGCAGTTCTTC.

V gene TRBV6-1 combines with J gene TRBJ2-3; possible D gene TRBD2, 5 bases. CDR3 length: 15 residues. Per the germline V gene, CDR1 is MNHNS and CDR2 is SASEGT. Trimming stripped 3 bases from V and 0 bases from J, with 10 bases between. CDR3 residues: CASSDERPSTDTQYF. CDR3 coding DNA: TGTGCCAGCAGTGACGAGCGGCCTAGCACAGATACGCAGTATTTT.

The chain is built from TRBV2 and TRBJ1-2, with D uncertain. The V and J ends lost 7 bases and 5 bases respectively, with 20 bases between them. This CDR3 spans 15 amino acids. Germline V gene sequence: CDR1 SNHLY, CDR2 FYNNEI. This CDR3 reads CASTSITRSSYGYTF. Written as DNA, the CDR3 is TGTGCCAGCACAAGTATTACAAGGTCTAGTTATGGCTACACCTTC.

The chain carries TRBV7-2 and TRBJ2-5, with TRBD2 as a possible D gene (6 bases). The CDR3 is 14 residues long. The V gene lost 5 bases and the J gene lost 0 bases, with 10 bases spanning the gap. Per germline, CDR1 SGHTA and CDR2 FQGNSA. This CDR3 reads CASSRGLYQETQYF. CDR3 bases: TGTGCCAGCAGCAGGGGACTGTACCAAGAGACCCAGTACTTC. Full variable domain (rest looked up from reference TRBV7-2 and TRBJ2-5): GAGVSQSPSNKVTEKGKDVELRCDPISGHTALYWYRQSLGQGLEFLIYFQGNSAPDKSGLPSDRFSAERTGGSVSTLTIQRTQQEDSAVYLCASSRGLYQETQYFGPGTRLLVL.

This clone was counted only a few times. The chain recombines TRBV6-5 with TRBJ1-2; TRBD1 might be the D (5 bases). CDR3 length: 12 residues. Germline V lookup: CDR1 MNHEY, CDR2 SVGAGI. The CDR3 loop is CAATRGDRGYTF. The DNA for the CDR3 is TGTGCAGCAACACGGGGGGACCGTGGCTACACCTTC.

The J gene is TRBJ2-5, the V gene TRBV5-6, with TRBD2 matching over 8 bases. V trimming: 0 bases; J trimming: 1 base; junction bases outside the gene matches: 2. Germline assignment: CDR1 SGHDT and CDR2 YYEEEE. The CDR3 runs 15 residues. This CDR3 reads CASSLGAGAQETQYF. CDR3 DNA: TGTGCCAGCAGCTTGGGAGCGGGGGCCCAAGAGACCCAGTACTTC.

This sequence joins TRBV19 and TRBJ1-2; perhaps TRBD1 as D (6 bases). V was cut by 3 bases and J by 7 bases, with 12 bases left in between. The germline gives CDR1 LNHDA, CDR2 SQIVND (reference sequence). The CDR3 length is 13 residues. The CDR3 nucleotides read TGTGCCAGTAGTATCGGGGAACAGGGTGGCTACACCTTC. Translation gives CASSIGEQGGYTF.

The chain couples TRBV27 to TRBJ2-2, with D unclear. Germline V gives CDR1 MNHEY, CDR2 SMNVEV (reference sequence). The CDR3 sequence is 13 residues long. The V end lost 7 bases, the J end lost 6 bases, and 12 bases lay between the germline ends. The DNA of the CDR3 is TGTGCCAGCACCTACGTTCTGTCCGGGGAGCTGTTTTTT. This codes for CASTYVLSGELFF.

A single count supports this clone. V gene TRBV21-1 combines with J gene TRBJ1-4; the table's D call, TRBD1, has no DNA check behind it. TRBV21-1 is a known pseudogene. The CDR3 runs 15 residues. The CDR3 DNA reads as TGTGCCAGCACTTGGACACCTAATCGGAGCGAAAAACTGTTTTTT. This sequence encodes CASTWTPNRSEKLFF.

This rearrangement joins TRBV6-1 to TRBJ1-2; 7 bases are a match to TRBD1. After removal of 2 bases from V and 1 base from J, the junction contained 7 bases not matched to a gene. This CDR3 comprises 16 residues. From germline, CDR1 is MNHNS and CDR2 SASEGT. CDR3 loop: CASSERDSPLNYGYTF. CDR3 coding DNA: TGTGCCAGCAGTGAAAGGGACAGCCCTCTTAACTATGGCTACACCTTC.

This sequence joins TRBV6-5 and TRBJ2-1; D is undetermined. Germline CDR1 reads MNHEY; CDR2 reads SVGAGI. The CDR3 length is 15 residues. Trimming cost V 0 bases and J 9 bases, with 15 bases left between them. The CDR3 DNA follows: TGTGCCAGCAGTTACTCGGTCTTTCCGAGCCCTGAGCAGTTCTTC. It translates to CASSYSVFPSPEQFF.

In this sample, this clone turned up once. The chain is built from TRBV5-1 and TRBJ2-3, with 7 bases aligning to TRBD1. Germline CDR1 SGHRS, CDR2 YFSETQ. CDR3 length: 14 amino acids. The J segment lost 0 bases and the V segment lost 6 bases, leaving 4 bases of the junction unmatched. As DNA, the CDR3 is TGCGCCAGCACCGGGACAGCTAGCACAGATACGCAGTATTTT. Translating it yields CASTGTASTDTQYF. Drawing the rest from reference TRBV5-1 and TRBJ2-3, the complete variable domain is KAGVTQTPRYLIKTRGQQVTLSCSPISGHRSVSWYQQTPGQGLQFLFEYFSETQRNKGNFPGRFSGRQFSNSRSEMNVSTLELGDSALYLCASTGTASTDTQYFGPGTRLTVL.

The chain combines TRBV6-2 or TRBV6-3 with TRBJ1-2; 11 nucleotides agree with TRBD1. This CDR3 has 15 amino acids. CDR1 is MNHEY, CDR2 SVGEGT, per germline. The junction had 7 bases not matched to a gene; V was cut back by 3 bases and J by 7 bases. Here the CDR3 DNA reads TGTGCCAGCAGTTATCGGACAGGGGGCCTCTCTGGCTACACCTTC. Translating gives CASSYRTGGLSGYTF.

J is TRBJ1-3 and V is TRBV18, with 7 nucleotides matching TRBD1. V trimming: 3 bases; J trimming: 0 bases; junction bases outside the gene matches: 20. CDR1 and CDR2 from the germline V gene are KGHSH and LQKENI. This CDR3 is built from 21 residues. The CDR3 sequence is CASSPFSSPPGQPSSGNTIYF. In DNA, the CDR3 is TGTGCCAGCTCACCTTTCTCGTCCCCCCCGGGACAGCCGAGCTCTGGAAACACCATATATTTT.

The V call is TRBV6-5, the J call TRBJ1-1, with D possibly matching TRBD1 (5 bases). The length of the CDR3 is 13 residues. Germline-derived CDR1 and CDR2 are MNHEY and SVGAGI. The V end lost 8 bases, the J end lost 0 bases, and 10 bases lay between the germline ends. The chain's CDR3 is CASALGVNTEAFF. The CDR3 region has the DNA TGTGCCAGCGCTCTAGGGGTGAACACTGAAGCTTTCTTT.

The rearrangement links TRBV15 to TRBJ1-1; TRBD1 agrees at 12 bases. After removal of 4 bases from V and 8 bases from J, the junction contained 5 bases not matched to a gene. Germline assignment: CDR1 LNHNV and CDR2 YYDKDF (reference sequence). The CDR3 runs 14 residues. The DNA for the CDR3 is TGTGCCACCAGCATACGGGACAGGGGGCCGGAAGCTTTCTTT. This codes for CATSIRDRGPEAFF.

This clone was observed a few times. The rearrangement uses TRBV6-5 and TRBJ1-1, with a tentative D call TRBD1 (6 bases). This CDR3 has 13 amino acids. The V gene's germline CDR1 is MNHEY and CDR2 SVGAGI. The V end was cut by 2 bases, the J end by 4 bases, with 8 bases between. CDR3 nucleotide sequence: TGTGCCAGCAGTTACACACAGGGCACTGAAGCTTTCTTT. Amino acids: CASSYTQGTEAFF.

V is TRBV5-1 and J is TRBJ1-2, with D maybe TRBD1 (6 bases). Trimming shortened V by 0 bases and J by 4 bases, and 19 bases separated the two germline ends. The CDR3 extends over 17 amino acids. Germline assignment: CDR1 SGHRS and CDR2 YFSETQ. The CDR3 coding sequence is TGCGCCAGCAGCTTGGACACACCGGGACAACCACGCTATGGCTACACCTTC. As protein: CASSLDTPGQPRYGYTF.

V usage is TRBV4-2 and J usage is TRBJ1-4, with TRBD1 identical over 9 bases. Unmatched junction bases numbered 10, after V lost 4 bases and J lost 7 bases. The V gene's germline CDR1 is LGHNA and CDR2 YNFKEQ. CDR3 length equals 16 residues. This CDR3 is CASSRSTGGAGEKLFF. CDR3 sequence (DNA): TGTGCCAGCAGCCGATCCACAGGGGGCGCCGGTGAAAAACTGTTTTTT.

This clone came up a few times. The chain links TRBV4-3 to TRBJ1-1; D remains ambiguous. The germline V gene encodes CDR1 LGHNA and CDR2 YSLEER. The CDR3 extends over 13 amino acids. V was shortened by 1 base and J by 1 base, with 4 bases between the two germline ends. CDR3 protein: CASSQGQNTEAFF. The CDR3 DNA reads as TGCGCCAGCAGCCAAGGTCAGAACACTGAAGCTTTCTTT.

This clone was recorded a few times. The CDR3 sequence is CASSHSDRDRAYGYTF. CDR3 coding DNA: TGCGCCAGCAGCCATTCTGACCGGGACAGGGCCTATGGCTACACCTTC. V usage is TRBV4-3 and J usage is TRBJ1-2; TRBD1 matches at 9 bases. Per the germline V gene, CDR1 is LGHNA and CDR2 is YSLEER. The CDR3 has 16 residues. Trimming removed 3 bases from V and 4 bases from J; junction bases left unmatched: 9.